A selection of T cell receptor beta chains follows, all from one sample in a study of blood T cell repertoires in COVID-19. The table came from immunoSEQ multiplex PCR; TCRdb's copy has only in-frame clones and leaves some out. The table has about 27,000 clones, about 90% seen once. Sequencing was performed on peripheral blood. The receptors originated from a human donor in a cohort sampled during active COVID-19. CDR3s include the opening cysteine and the closing phenylalanine or tryptophan. Fields, in order: CDR3 DNA, CDR3 protein, D gene, V gene, clone size, CDR3 length, J gene. The D gene is left open where the match is weak. Some rows mark clone size as missing; the rest say once, few, many or name a class of expanded clone.

CDR3 DNA: TGTGCCAGCAGCCCAATAGCGGCCCGGGGCACAGATACGCAGTATTTT; CDR3 protein: CASSPIAARGTDTQYF; D gene: .; V gene: TRBV28; clone size: .; CDR3 length: 16; J gene: TRBJ2-3
CDR3 DNA: TGTGCCAGCAGTGAAGGTCTAGCGGGGGGGAATGAGCAGTTCTTC; CDR3 protein: CASSEGLAGGNEQFF; D gene: TRBD2; V gene: TRBV2; clone size: .; CDR3 length: 15; J gene: TRBJ2-1
CDR3 DNA: TGCAGCCTAATTGGCGGCCGCACAGATACGCAGTATTTT; CDR3 protein: CSLIGGRTDTQYF; D gene: .; V gene: TRBV29-1; clone size: .; CDR3 length: 13; J gene: TRBJ2-3
CDR3 DNA: TGTGCCAGCAGCGTCGACGGTCGAGCGGGAGCCGAGCAGTACTTC; CDR3 protein: CASSVDGRAGAEQYF; D gene: TRBD2; V gene: TRBV9; clone size: .; CDR3 length: 15; J gene: TRBJ2-7
CDR3 DNA: TGTGCCATCAGCTCACAGACTAGCGGGAGTTCGGGTGAGCAGTTCTTC; CDR3 protein: CAISSQTSGSSGEQFF; D gene: TRBD2; V gene: TRBV10-3; clone size: .; CDR3 length: 16; J gene: TRBJ2-1
CDR3 DNA: TGCGCCAGCAGACGGGGACAGGGTGGTGGCTACGAGCAGTACTTC; CDR3 protein: CASRRGQGGGYEQYF; D gene: TRBD1; V gene: TRBV4-1; clone size: .; CDR3 length: 15; J gene: TRBJ2-7
CDR3 DNA: TGTGCCAGCAGCTTACTAGCGGGAGACTTGTACAATGAGCAGTTCTTC; CDR3 protein: CASSLLAGDLYNEQFF; D gene: TRBD2; V gene: TRBV7-7; clone size: .; CDR3 length: 16; J gene: TRBJ2-1
CDR3 DNA: TGTGCCAGCAGCCTCCACCAGGGACTAGCGGCCCGGGAGACCCAGTACTTC; CDR3 protein: CASSLHQGLAARETQYF; D gene: TRBD2; V gene: TRBV9; clone size: .; CDR3 length: 17; J gene: TRBJ2-5
CDR3 DNA: TGCGCCAGCAGCCAAGGAAAGGGGACCTACGAGCAGTACTTC; CDR3 protein: CASSQGKGTYEQYF; D gene: .; V gene: TRBV4-1; clone size: .; CDR3 length: 14; J gene: TRBJ2-7
CDR3 DNA: TGTGCCAGCAGTCAGCGGGGGGGCCGCTCCGAGCAGTACTTC; CDR3 protein: CASSQRGGRSEQYF; D gene: TRBD2; V gene: TRBV2; clone size: .; CDR3 length: 14; J gene: TRBJ2-7
CDR3 DNA: TGTGCTAGTGGCGTCCAGGATACGCAGTATTTT; CDR3 protein: CASGVQDTQYF; D gene: .; V gene: TRBV12-5; clone size: .; CDR3 length: 11; J gene: TRBJ2-3
CDR3 DNA: TGTGCCAGCAGCTTAGAGCGGGGTTCACCCCTCCACTTT; CDR3 protein: CASSLERGSPLHF; D gene: .; V gene: TRBV11-2; clone size: few; CDR3 length: 13; J gene: TRBJ1-6
CDR3 DNA: TGTGCCAGCAACCCCGACCGGGGGAGCTCCTACGAGCAGTACTTC; CDR3 protein: CASNPDRGSSYEQYF; D gene: .; V gene: TRBV6-5; clone size: .; CDR3 length: 15; J gene: TRBJ2-7
CDR3 DNA: TGTGCCAGTAGCAATAGACAAGATACGCAGTATTTT; CDR3 protein: CASSNRQDTQYF; D gene: .; V gene: TRBV19; clone size: .; CDR3 length: 12; J gene: TRBJ2-3
CDR3 DNA: TGTGCCAGCAGCCGACGTCTTGAGCAGGGGGTGGGCACAGATACGCAGTATTTT; CDR3 protein: CASSRRLEQGVGTDTQYF; D gene: TRBD1; V gene: TRBV5-5; clone size: .; CDR3 length: 18; J gene: TRBJ2-3
CDR3 DNA: TGCGCCAGCAGCCGGGGAGGGACCGACGAGCAGTACTTC; CDR3 protein: CASSRGGTDEQYF; D gene: TRBD2; V gene: TRBV5-1; clone size: .; CDR3 length: 13; J gene: TRBJ2-7
CDR3 DNA: TGTGCCAGCAGTTACAAGGGAGGGTATGGCTACACCTTC; CDR3 protein: CASSYKGGYGYTF; D gene: .; V gene: TRBV6-5; clone size: .; CDR3 length: 13; J gene: TRBJ1-2
CDR3 DNA: TGTGCCTGGAGTGTAGGGGACAGGGGCTCCTATAATTCACCCCTCCACTTT; CDR3 protein: CAWSVGDRGSYNSPLHF; D gene: TRBD1; V gene: TRBV30; clone size: .; CDR3 length: 17; J gene: TRBJ1-6
CDR3 DNA: TGTGCCACCAGCAGACCTCTTGACAGGGTAGGAATTGAAGCTTTCTTT; CDR3 protein: CATSRPLDRVGIEAFF; D gene: TRBD1; V gene: TRBV15; clone size: .; CDR3 length: 16; J gene: TRBJ1-1
CDR3 DNA: TGTGCCAGCAGTAACTCACACCACGAGCAGTACTTC; CDR3 protein: CASSNSHHEQYF; D gene: .; V gene: TRBV6-5; clone size: .; CDR3 length: 12; J gene: TRBJ2-7